The 23 T cell receptor beta chains presented below share a single source sample, sequenced in a study of blood T cell repertoires in COVID-19. Profiled with immunoSEQ multiplex PCR; TCRdb holds only in-frame clones, not every one. The sample lists under 200,000 clones; more than 85% were seen once. The sample was PBMCs or T cells enriched from blood (not recorded which). Receptors originate from a woman between 40 and 50 years old in a cohort exposed to, infected with or recovered from COVID-19 (not recorded which).

CDR3 DNA sequence: TGTGCCAGCAGCTTACGTCCCCTCACCGGGGAGCTGTTTTTT. Its protein product is CASSLRPLTGELFF. The rearrangement joins TRBV7-2 to TRBJ2-2; no reliable D call. This CDR3 has 14 amino acids. The germline V gene has CDR1 SGHTA and CDR2 FQGNSA. The V end was cut by 2 bases, the J end by 4 bases, with 8 bases between.

The chain combines TRBV7-9 with TRBJ2-6; TRBD2 might be the D (7 bases). CDR3 length equals 18 residues. V dropped 7 bases and J dropped 2 bases, with 21 bases sitting between them. Germline V lookup: CDR1 SEHNR, CDR2 FQNEAQ (reference sequence). The CDR3 DNA sequence: TGTGCCAGCACCCGAGGGGGGGCGGGATCGACTGGGGCCAACGTCCTGACTTTC. This translates into CASTRGGAGSTGANVLTF.

This rearrangement joins TRBV5-1 to TRBJ1-3; 10 bases are shared with TRBD1. Trimming removed 2 bases from V and 4 bases from J; junction bases left unmatched: 9. Germline CDR1 reads SGHRS; CDR2 reads YFSETQ. The CDR3 runs 17 residues. This chain's CDR3 is CASSLTGTGVAGNTIYF. The CDR3 nucleotides are TGCGCCAGCAGCTTAACCGGGACAGGGGTAGCCGGAAACACCATATATTTT.

This chain links TRBV6-5 with TRBJ1-2; 10 bases map to TRBD1. There are 15 residues in the CDR3. Germline CDR1 reads MNHEY; CDR2 reads SVGAGI. V was clipped by 5 bases and J by 3 bases; unmatched bases: 6. CDR3: CASSPGTGVYYGYTF. The CDR3, as DNA: TGTGCCAGCAGTCCCGGGACAGGGGTATACTATGGCTACACCTTC.

The chain joins TRBV6-5 to TRBJ1-1; D is uncertain. Trimming removed 4 bases at V and 1 base at J, with 7 bases between. Per germline, CDR1 MNHEY and CDR2 SVGAGI. CDR3 size: 13 residues. CDR3 nucleotides: TGTGCCAGCAGTTTTACACCGAACACTGAAGCTTTCTTT. Amino acids: CASSFTPNTEAFF.

The chain couples TRBV27 to TRBJ1-6, with D tentatively TRBD1 (6 bases). Germline CDR1 and CDR2: MNHEY and SMNVEV (reference sequence). V lost 5 bases and J lost 6, with 11 bases in between. The CDR3 loop spans 14 amino acids. The CDR3 DNA sequence: TGTGCCAGCAGTCTGATAGGGGGTAATTCACCCCTCCACTTT. This gives the protein CASSLIGGNSPLHF.

In this sample, this clone turned up once. The chain couples TRBV19 to TRBJ1-1; 7 nucleotides agree with TRBD1. The V segment lost 8 bases and the J segment 0 bases; nucleotides outside the gene matches: 6. This CDR3 is built from 14 residues. Looked up from germline, CDR1 is LNHDA and CDR2 is SQIVND (reference sequence). The CDR3 nucleotides are TGTGCCAGTTCGGGACAGATAATGAACACTGAAGCTTTCTTT. It encodes CASSGQIMNTEAFF.

J is TRBJ1-5 and V is TRBV29-1; D might be TRBD1 (6 bases). CDR1 is SQVTM, CDR2 ANQGSEA, per germline. The CDR3 totals 12 residues. V was pared by 8 bases and J by 4 bases, with 12 bases between. The DNA of the CDR3 is TGCAGCACAGGACAGCCTAATCAGCCCCAGCATTTT. Its protein product is CSTGQPNQPQHF.

This chain links TRBV7-5 with TRBJ2-1; the D call in the table, TRBD2, was not verified against the DNA. TRBV7-5 is labeled a pseudogene. This CDR3 region has 15 residues. The CDR3 DNA sequence: TGTGTCAGAAGCTCCACAGCGTCGGGGTACAATGAGCAGTTCTTC. It encodes CVRSSTASGYNEQFF.

The chain couples TRBV27 to TRBJ1-1; 9 positions agree with TRBD1. V was pared by 6 bases and J by 5 bases, with 4 bases of the junction left unmatched. The germline V gene encodes CDR1 MNHEY and CDR2 SMNVEV (reference sequence). This CDR3 comprises 13 residues. The chain's CDR3 is CASSWDRETEAFF. CDR3 coding DNA: TGTGCCAGCAGCTGGGACAGGGAGACTGAAGCTTTCTTT.

This clone occurred a few times. The rearrangement joins TRBV11-2 to TRBJ1-1; 10 positions agree with TRBD1. This CDR3 has 16 residues. Germline V gene sequence: CDR1 SGHAT, CDR2 FQNNGV. After removal of 3 bases from V and 6 bases from J, the junction contained 10 bases not matched to a gene. The CDR3 sequence is CASSLGPGQGIAEAFF. DNA of the CDR3: TGTGCCAGCAGCTTGGGGCCGGGACAGGGGATCGCTGAAGCTTTCTTT.

This clone was counted between two and nine times. This chain joins TRBV5-5 and TRBJ1-4; weak D call: TRBD1 (6 bases). This CDR3 region has 16 residues. Trimming took 4 bases from V and 5 from J, leaving 18 bases between them. Germline V gene data show CDR1 as SGHKS and CDR2 as YYEKEE (reference sequence). The CDR3 spells CASSRGQGPENEKLFF. DNA of the CDR3: TGTGCCAGCAGCAGGGGCCAGGGGCCGGAGAATGAAAAACTGTTTTTT. Together with reference TRBV5-5 and TRBJ1-4, the CDR3 gives the full variable domain: DAGVTQSPTHLIKTRGQQVTLRCSPISGHKSVSWYQQVLGQGPQFIFQYYEKEERGRGNFPDRFSARQFPNYSSELNVNALLLGDSALYLCASSRGQGPENEKLFFGSGTQLSVL.

This clone was seen just once. This rearrangement joins TRBV19 to TRBJ1-2; TRBD1 matches 9 bases. This CDR3 contains 15 residues. V was pared by 4 bases and J by 3 bases, with 6 bases of the junction left unmatched. Germline V gene sequence: CDR1 LNHDA, CDR2 SQIVND (reference sequence). CDR3 sequence: CASSSRDRVDYGYTF. CDR3 sequence (DNA): TGTGCCAGTAGTAGCCGGGACAGGGTGGACTATGGCTACACCTTC. The whole variable domain, filled in from reference TRBV19 and TRBJ1-2, reads DGGITQSPKYLFRKEGQNVTLSCEQNLNHDAMYWYRQDPGQGLRLIYYSQIVNDFQKGDIAEGYSVSREKKESFPLTVTSAQKNPTAFYLCASSSRDRVDYGYTFGSGTRLTVV.

The chain is built from TRBV4-1 and TRBJ2-1; no definite D call. This CDR3 region has 15 residues. Germline V lookup: CDR1 MGHRA, CDR2 YSYEKL. With 1 base removed from V and 3 bases from J, the gap between germline ends came to 10 bases. The CDR3 reads CASSQGPGNYNEQFF. The CDR3 coding sequence is TGCGCCAGCAGCCAAGGTCCAGGCAACTACAATGAGCAGTTCTTC.

This clone has just one count. The rearrangement uses TRBV6-2 or TRBV6-3 and TRBJ1-2; D is unresolved. This CDR3 comprises 13 residues. Germline-derived CDR1 and CDR2 are MNHEY and SVGEGT. The ends were cut back, 2 bases at V and 6 bases at J, with 10 bases in the middle. CDR3 region: CASSYLGRDGYTF. For the CDR3, the DNA is TGTGCCAGCAGTTACCTGGGGAGGGATGGCTACACCTTC.

The J gene is TRBJ1-1, the V gene TRBV2, with 9 bases lining up with TRBD1. CDR1 and CDR2 (germline): SNHLY, FYNNEI. V trimming: 6 bases; J trimming: 5 bases; junction bases outside the gene matches: 13. The CDR3 consists of 16 residues. The CDR3 sequence: CASSPNIETGGTEAFF. The CDR3, as DNA: TGTGCCAGCAGCCCGAACATAGAGACAGGGGGTACTGAAGCTTTCTTT.

The chain combines TRBV18 with TRBJ1-5; D ambiguous. CDR3 length: 13 residues. Germline-derived CDR1 and CDR2 are KGHSH and LQKENI. The V end lost 6 bases, the J end lost 3 bases, and 9 bases lay between the germline ends. CDR3 sequence: CASSPEVNQPQHF. The CDR3 DNA reads as TGTGCCAGCTCTCCCGAGGTCAATCAGCCCCAGCATTTT.

This chain connects TRBV2 to TRBJ2-1; TRBD2 matches at 7 bases. The junction had 12 bases not matched to a gene; V was cut back by 5 bases and J by 8 bases. Germline values: CDR1 SNHLY, CDR2 FYNNEI. The CDR3 contains 15 residues. Here the CDR3 DNA reads TGTGCCAGCAGTCCCGCCCGCGGGGGAAGGGATGAGCAGTTCTTC. Protein: CASSPARGGRDEQFF.

CDR3 loop: CASSLGGGSGRAHEQFF. Written as DNA, the CDR3 is TGTGCCAGCAGTTTAGGCGGCGGGAGCGGGAGGGCCCATGAGCAGTTCTTC. This chain connects TRBV27 to TRBJ2-1, with 10 positions matching TRBD2. CDR1 MNHEY and CDR2 SMNVEV come from the germline V gene (reference sequence). The CDR3 has 17 residues. The trim removed 2 bases at V and 8 bases at J, leaving 12 bases unmatched.

The gene calls are TRBV28 and TRBJ2-7; no clear D. V was trimmed by 2 bases and J by 5 bases, leaving 19 bases between them. This CDR3 has 16 residues. CDR1 is MDHEN and CDR2 is SYDVKM in the germline V gene. CDR3 sequence: CASSLKRWLTPHEQYF. The DNA of the CDR3 is TGTGCCAGCAGTTTAAAGAGGTGGCTTACCCCCCACGAGCAGTACTTC.

This chain joins TRBV7-2 and TRBJ1-2; D may be TRBD1 (6 bases). This CDR3 is built from 15 residues. The V and J ends lost 7 bases and 0 bases respectively, with 15 bases between them. CDR1 is SGHTA and CDR2 is FQGNSA in the germline V gene. The CDR3 protein is CASTLPGQTNYGYTF. The CDR3 DNA follows: TGTGCCAGCACCCTACCCGGACAGACTAACTATGGCTACACCTTC.

This clone appeared a single time. The chain links TRBV5-5 to TRBJ1-5; 7 nucleotides agree with TRBD1. In germline, CDR1 is SGHKS, CDR2 YYEKEE (reference sequence). The CDR3 covers 14 residues. V trimming: 3 bases; J trimming: 7 bases; junction bases outside the gene matches: 7. The CDR3 here is CASSYGQEGQPQHF. CDR3 coding DNA: TGTGCCAGCAGCTATGGACAGGAGGGACAGCCCCAGCATTTT. Full variable domain (missing parts from reference TRBV5-5 and TRBJ1-5): DAGVTQSPTHLIKTRGQQVTLRCSPISGHKSVSWYQQVLGQGPQFIFQYYEKEERGRGNFPDRFSARQFPNYSSELNVNALLLGDSALYLCASSYGQEGQPQHFGDGTRLSIL.

This chain links TRBV27 with TRBJ2-7; 9 bases match TRBD2. CDR1 and CDR2 from the germline V gene are MNHEY and SMNVEV (reference sequence). The CDR3 length is 14 residues. Trimming took 5 bases from V and 2 from J; bases not matched to a gene: 4. CDR3 coding DNA: TGTGCCAGCAGTCCAAGCGGGGGGCCCTACGAGCAGTACTTC. Protein product: CASSPSGGPYEQYF.